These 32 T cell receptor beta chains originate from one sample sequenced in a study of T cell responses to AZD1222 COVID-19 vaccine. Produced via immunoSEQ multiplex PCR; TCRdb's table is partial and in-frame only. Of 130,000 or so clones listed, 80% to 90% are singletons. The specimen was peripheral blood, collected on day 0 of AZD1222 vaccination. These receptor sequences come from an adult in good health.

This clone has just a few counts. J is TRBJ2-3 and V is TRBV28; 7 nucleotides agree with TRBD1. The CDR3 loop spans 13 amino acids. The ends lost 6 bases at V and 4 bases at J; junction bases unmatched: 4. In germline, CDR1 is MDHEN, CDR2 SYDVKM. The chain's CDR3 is CASRRQGSDTQYF. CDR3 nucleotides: TGTGCCAGCAGACGACAGGGTTCAGATACGCAGTATTTT. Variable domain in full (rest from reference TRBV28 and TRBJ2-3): DVKVTQSSRYLVKRTGEKVFLECVQDMDHENMFWYRQDPGLGLRLIYFSYDVKMKEKGDIPEGYSVSREKKERFSLILESASTNQTSMYLCASRRQGSDTQYFGPGTRLTVL.

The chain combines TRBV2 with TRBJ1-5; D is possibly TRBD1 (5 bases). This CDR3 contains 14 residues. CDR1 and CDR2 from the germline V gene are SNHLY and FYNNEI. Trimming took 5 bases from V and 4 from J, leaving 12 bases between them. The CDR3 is CASSPGLVNQPQHF. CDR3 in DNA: TGTGCCAGCAGTCCGGGACTAGTAAATCAGCCCCAGCATTTT.

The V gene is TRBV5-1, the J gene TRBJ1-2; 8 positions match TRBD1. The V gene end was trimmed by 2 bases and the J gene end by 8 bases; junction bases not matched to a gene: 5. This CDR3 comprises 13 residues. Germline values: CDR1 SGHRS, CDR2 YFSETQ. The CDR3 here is CASSFGTGQGYTF. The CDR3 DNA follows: TGCGCCAGCAGCTTCGGGACAGGTCAGGGCTACACCTTC.

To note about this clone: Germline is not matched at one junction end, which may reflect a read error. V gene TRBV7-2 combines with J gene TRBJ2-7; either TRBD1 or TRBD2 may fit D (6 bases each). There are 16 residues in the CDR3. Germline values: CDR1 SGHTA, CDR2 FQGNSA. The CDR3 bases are TGTGCCAGCAGTTTAGTCGGGGGCCATTTCTCCTACGAGCAGTACTTC. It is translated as CASSLVGGHFSYEQYF.

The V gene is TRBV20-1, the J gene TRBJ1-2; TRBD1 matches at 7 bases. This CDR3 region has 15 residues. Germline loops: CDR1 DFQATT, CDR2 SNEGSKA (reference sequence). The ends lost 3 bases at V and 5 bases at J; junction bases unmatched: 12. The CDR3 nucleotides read TGCAGTGCTAGTTCCGCCAGGGGGGATAGGTATGGCTACACCTTC. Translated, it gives CSASSARGDRYGYTF.

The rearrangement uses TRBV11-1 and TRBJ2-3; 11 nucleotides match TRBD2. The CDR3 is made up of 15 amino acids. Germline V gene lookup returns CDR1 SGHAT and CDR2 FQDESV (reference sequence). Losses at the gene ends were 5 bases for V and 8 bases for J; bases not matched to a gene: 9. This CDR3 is CASSPTSGSFLTQYF. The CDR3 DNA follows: TGTGCCAGCAGCCCAACTAGCGGGAGCTTCCTTACGCAGTATTTT.

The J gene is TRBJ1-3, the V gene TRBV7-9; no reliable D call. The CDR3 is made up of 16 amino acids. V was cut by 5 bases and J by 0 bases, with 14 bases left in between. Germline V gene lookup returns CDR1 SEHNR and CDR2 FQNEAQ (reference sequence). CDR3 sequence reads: CASSQNAKNSGNTIYF. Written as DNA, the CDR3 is TGTGCCAGCAGCCAAAATGCGAAAAACTCTGGAAACACCATATATTTT.

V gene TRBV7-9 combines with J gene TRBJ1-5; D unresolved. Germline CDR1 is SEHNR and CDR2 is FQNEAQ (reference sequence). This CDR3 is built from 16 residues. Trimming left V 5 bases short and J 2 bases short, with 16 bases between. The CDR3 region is CASSRTTDVRNQPQHF. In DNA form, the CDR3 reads TGTGCCAGCAGCCGTACGACGGACGTTCGCAATCAGCCCCAGCATTTT.

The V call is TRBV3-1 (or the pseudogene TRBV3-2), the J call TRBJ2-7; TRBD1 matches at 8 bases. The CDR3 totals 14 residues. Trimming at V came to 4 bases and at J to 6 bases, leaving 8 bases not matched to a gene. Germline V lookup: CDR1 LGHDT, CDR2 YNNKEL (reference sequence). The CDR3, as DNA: TGTGCCAGCAGCCCGGACAGGGAAGGGATCGAGCAGTACTTC. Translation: CASSPDREGIEQYF.

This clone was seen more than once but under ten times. CDR3 region: CASSEAGGGYTEAFF. The CDR3 DNA follows: TGTGCCAGCAGTGAAGCTGGGGGCGGTTACACTGAAGCTTTCTTT. V is TRBV2 and J is TRBJ1-1; D possibly corresponds to TRBD1 (6 bases). From germline, CDR1 is SNHLY and CDR2 FYNNEI. Deletions cut 0 bases from V and 3 bases from J, with 11 bases between. The CDR3 length is 15 residues.

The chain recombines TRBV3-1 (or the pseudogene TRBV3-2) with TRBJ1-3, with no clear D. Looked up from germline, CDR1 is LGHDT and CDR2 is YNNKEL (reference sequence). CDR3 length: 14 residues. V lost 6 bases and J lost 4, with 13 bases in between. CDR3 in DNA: TGTGCCAGCAGAAGAAGGATAAACGGAAACACCATATATTTT. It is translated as CASRRRINGNTIYF.

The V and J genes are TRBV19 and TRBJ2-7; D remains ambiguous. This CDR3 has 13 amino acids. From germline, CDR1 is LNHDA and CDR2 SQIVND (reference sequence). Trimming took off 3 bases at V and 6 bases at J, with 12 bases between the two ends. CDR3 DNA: TGTGCCAGTAGTATCGAGGTTGTGGGCGAGCAGTACTTC. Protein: CASSIEVVGEQYF.

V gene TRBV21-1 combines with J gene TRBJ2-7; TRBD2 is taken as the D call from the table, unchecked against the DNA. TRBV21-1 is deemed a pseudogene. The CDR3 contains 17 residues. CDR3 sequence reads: CASSKVITSDLGYEQYF. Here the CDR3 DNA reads TGTGCCAGCAGCAAAGTTATAACTAGCGACTTAGGGTACGAGCAGTACTTC.

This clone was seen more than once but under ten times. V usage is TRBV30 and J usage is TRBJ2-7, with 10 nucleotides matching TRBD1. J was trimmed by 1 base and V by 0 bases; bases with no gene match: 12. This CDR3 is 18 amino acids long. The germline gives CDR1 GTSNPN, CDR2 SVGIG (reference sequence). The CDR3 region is CAWSVLGLGQGISYEQYF. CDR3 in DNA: TGTGCCTGGAGTGTACTAGGGCTGGGACAGGGGATTTCCTACGAGCAGTACTTC.

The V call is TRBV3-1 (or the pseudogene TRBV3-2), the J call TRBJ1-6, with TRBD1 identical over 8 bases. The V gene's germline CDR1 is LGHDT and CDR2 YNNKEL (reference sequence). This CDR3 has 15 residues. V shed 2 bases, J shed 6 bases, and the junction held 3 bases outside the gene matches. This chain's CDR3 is CASSQLTGVNSPLHF. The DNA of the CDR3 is TGTGCCAGCAGCCAACTGACAGGGGTTAATTCACCCCTCCACTTT.

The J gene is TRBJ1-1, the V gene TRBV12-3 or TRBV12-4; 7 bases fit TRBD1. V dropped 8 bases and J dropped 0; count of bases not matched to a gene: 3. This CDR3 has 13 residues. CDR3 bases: TGTGCCAGCCGGCAGGGGGTGAACACTGAAGCTTTCTTT. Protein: CASRQGVNTEAFF.

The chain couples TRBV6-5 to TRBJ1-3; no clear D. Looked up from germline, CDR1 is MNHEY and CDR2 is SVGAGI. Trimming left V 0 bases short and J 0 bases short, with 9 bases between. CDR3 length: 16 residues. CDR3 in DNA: TGTGCCAGCAGTTACTCAGGTACCGGCTCTGGAAACACCATATATTTT. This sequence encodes CASSYSGTGSGNTIYF.

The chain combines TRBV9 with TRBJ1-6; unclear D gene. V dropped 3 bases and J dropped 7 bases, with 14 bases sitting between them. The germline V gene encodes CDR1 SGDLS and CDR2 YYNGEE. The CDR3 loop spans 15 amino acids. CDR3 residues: CASSARALGNSPLHF. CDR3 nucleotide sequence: TGTGCCAGCAGCGCCCGGGCTCTAGGAAATTCACCCCTCCACTTT.

CDR3 DNA: TGTGCCAGCTCACCCGCACAGGGGGCAACTAATGAAAAACTGTTTTTT. Translated: CASSPAQGATNEKLFF. V gene TRBV18 combines with J gene TRBJ1-4; 8 nucleotides match TRBD1. The V and J ends lost 3 bases and 0 bases, in that order; junction bases with no gene match: 3. Germline V gives CDR1 KGHSH, CDR2 LQKENI. The CDR3 is 16 residues long. Together with reference TRBV18 and TRBJ1-4, the CDR3 gives the full variable domain: NAGVMQNPRHLVRRRGQEARLRCSPMKGHSHVYWYRQLPEEGLKFMVYLQKENIIDESGMPKERFSAEFPKEGPSILRIQQVVRGDSAAYFCASSPAQGATNEKLFFGSGTQLSVL.

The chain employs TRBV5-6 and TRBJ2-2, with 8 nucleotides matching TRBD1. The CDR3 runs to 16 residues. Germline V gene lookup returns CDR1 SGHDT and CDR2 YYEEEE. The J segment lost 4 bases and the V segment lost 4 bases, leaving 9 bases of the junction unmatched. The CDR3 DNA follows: TGTGCCAGCAGCGGCTGGACAGGGTCGGGCACCGGGGAGCTGTTTTTT. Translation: CASSGWTGSGTGELFF.

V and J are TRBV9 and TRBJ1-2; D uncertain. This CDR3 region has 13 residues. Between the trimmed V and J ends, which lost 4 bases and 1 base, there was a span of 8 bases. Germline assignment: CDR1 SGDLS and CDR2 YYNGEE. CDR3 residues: CASSLDNNYGYTF. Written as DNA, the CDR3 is TGTGCCAGCAGCTTAGACAATAACTATGGCTACACCTTC.

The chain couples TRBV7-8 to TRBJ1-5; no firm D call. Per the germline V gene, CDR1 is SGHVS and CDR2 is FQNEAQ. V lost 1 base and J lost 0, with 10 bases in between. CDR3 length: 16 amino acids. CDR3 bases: TGTGCCAGCAGCTTAGTCGGCGGGAGTAGCAATCAGCCCCAGCATTTT. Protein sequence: CASSLVGGSSNQPQHF.

The CDR3 spells CASSLGRDEQFF. CDR3 DNA: TGCGCCAGCAGCTTAGGAAGGGATGAGCAGTTCTTC. The chain links TRBV5-1 to TRBJ2-1; no clear D gene. The CDR3 runs to 12 residues. Trimming left V 2 bases short and J 8 bases short, with 8 bases between. The V gene's germline CDR1 is SGHRS and CDR2 YFSETQ.

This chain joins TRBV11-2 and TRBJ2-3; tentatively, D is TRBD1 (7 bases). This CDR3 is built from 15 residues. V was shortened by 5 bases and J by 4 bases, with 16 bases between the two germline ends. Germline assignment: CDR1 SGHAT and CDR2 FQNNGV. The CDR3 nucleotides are TGTGCCAGCAGCCCGGGGGACAGACTGGCAGATACGCAGTATTTT. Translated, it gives CASSPGDRLADTQYF.

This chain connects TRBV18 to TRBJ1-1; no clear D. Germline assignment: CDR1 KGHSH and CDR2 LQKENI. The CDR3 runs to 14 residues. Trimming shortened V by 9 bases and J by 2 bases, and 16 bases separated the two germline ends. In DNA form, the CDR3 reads TGTGCCAGTCGCCTGGCCCCATTTAACACTGAAGCTTTCTTT. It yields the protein CASRLAPFNTEAFF.

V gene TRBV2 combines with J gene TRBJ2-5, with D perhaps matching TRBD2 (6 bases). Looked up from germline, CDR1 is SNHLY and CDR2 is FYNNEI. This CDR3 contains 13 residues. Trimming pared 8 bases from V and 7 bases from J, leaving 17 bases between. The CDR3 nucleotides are TGTGCCAGCGGGAGGACCTTTGAGGGGACCCAGTACTTC. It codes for CASGRTFEGTQYF.

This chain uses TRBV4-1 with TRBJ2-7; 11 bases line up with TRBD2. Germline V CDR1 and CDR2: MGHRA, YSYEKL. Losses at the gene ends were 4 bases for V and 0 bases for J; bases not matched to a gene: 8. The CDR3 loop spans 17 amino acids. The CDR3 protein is CASSPLPTSGTSYEQYF. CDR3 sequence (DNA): TGCGCCAGCAGCCCACTTCCGACTAGCGGGACCTCCTACGAGCAGTACTTC.

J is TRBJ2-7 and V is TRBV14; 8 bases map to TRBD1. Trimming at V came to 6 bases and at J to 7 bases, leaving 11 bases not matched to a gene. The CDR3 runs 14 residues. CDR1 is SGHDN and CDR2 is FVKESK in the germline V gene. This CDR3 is CASSKGQGATEQYF. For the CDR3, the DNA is TGTGCCAGCAGTAAGGGGCAGGGGGCAACGGAGCAGTACTTC.

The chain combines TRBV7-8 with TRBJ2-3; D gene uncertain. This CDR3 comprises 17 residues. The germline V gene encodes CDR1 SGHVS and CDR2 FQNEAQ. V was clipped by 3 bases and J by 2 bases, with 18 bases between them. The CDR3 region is CASSFILDLTITDTQYF. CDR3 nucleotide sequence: TGTGCCAGCAGCTTCATTCTAGACCTTACCATCACAGATACGCAGTATTTT.

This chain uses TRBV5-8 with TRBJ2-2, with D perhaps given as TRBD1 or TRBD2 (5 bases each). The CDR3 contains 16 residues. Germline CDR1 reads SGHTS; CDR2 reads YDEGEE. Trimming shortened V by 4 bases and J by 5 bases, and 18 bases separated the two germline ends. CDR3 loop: CASSPVGVLWTGELFF. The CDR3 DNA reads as TGTGCCAGCAGCCCGGTGGGGGTGTTGTGGACCGGGGAGCTGTTTTTT.

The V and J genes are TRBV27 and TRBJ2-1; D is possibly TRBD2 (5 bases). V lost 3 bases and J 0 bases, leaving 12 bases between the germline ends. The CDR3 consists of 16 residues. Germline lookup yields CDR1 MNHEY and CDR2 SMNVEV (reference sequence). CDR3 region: CASSFLLALSYNEQFF. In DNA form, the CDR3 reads TGTGCCAGCAGTTTTCTCCTAGCACTCTCCTACAATGAGCAGTTCTTC.

The DNA for the CDR3 is TGTGCCAGCAGCCAGGACGGACGGCCGACCGGGGAGCTGTTTTTT. This gives the protein CASSQDGRPTGELFF. The V call is TRBV3-1 (or the pseudogene TRBV3-2), the J call TRBJ2-2; D remains unclear. Trimming left V 3 bases short and J 5 bases short, with 13 bases between. From germline, CDR1 is LGHDT and CDR2 YNNKEL (reference sequence). The CDR3 is 15 residues long.